The 27 T cell receptor beta chains below were found in one sample sequenced in a study of metastatic and nonmetastatic thyroid tumors. TCRdb reanalyzed the PCR reads with MiXCR. The sample holds about 40,000 clones, roughly 11% seen once. None of the patients had undergone any treatment ahead of thyroid surgery. Material for sequencing was blood. The receptors shown here come from a female donor with papillary thyroid cancer or a benign thyroid nodule (not recorded which). Some clones in this sample may be carry-over from other donors' samples.

This clone came up many times. V gene TRBV9 combines with J gene TRBJ2-1; D may be TRBD1 (5 bases). V lost 4 bases, J lost 4 bases, and 9 bases lay in between. Germline CDR1 reads SGDLS; CDR2 reads YYNGEE. The CDR3 spans 13 residues. As DNA, the CDR3 is TGTGCCAGCAGCTCACCAGGGTACAATGAGCAGTTCTTC. Its translation is CASSSPGYNEQFF. Full variable domain (missing parts from reference TRBV9 and TRBJ2-1): DSGVTQTPKHLITATGQRVTLRCSPRSGDLSVYWYQQSLDQGLQFLIQYYNGEERAKGNILERFSAQQFPDLHSELNLSSLELGDSALYFCASSSPGYNEQFFGPGTRLTVL.

This clone showed up many times. This sequence joins TRBV11-2 and TRBJ2-1; D not certain. CDR1 is SGHAT, CDR2 FQNNGV, per germline. There are 16 residues in the CDR3. V gave up 1 base and J gave up 7 bases, with 17 bases separating them. CDR3 in DNA: TGTGCCAGCAGCTTAGTAAGACACCGACTTGGGAATGAGCAGTTCTTC. Its protein is CASSLVRHRLGNEQFF.

Details on this clone: A clone one base away is much larger, so this may be a read error. The rearrangement links TRBV20-1 to TRBJ2-3; TRBD2 aligns across 7 bases. Unmatched junction bases numbered 13, after V lost 6 bases and J lost 7 bases. Per the germline V gene, CDR1 is DFQATT and CDR2 is SNEGSKA (reference sequence). This CDR3 is 14 amino acids long. The CDR3 DNA reads as TGCAGTGCCTTAGCGGGTGAAGAGACATATACGCAGTATTTT. It codes for CSALAGEETYTQYF.

This clone has a count of ten or more. The J gene is TRBJ2-3, the V gene TRBV6-2 or TRBV6-3; no clear D. The CDR3 length is 14 residues. CDR1 is MNHEY and CDR2 is SVGEGT in the germline V gene. V was shortened by 6 bases and J by 4 bases, with 14 bases between the two germline ends. CDR3 residues: CASRRTEGSDTQYF. CDR3 coding DNA: TGTGCCAGCAGGCGAACCGAAGGCTCAGATACGCAGTATTTT.

This clone came up many times. The chain carries TRBV20-1 and TRBJ1-1; D is possibly TRBD1 (5 bases). Germline V lookup: CDR1 DFQATT, CDR2 SNEGSKA (reference sequence). V was pared by 6 bases and J by 1 base, with 15 bases between. This CDR3 has 14 amino acids. As DNA, the CDR3 is TGCAGTGCAAAACCGAGGCAGGGGAACACTGAAGCTTTCTTT. Amino acid sequence: CSAKPRQGNTEAFF.

This clone was detected ten times or more. The V call is TRBV20-1, the J call TRBJ1-2, with 10 bases aligning to TRBD1. Looked up from germline, CDR1 is DFQATT and CDR2 is SNEGSKA (reference sequence). J was trimmed by 5 bases and V by 5 bases; bases with no gene match: 5. The CDR3 totals 13 residues. As DNA, the CDR3 is TGCAGTGCTGGGGACAGGGGATGGTATGGCTACACCTTC. The encoded protein is CSAGDRGWYGYTF.

As for this clone: With a much larger clone just one base away, this may be a read error. J is TRBJ1-5 and V is TRBV30; possible D gene TRBD1, 5 bases. CDR3 size: 14 residues. Germline V lookup: CDR1 GTSNPN, CDR2 SVGIG (reference sequence). V was shortened by 4 bases and J by 2 bases, with 12 bases between the two germline ends. The CDR3 nucleotides are TGTGCCTGGATCTTTGCGGGGGGCAATCAGCCCCAGCATTTT. Amino acids: CAWIFAGGNQPQHF.

This clone showed up many times. V gene TRBV20-1 combines with J gene TRBJ2-7, with TRBD1 as a possible D gene (7 bases). Germline lookup yields CDR1 DFQATT and CDR2 SNEGSKA (reference sequence). The CDR3 extends over 12 amino acids. Trimming removed 2 bases from V and 7 bases from J, with 12 bases in between. Written as DNA, the CDR3 is TGCAGTGCTAGATTCTCAGGGGGGGAGCAGTACTTC. Amino acids: CSARFSGGEQYF.

J is TRBJ1-3 and V is TRBV27, with D unclear. This CDR3 spans 16 amino acids. V lost 3 bases and J 0 bases, leaving 12 bases between the germline ends. Looked up from germline, CDR1 is MNHEY and CDR2 is SMNVEV (reference sequence). CDR3 DNA: TGTGCCAGCAGTTTGGATTGGTCCAGCTCTGGAAACACCATATATTTT. Translating gives CASSLDWSSSGNTIYF.

This clone has a count of ten or more. This may be a read error, as it is one base from a much larger clone. The identical CDR3 is also encoded by other nucleotide sequences in the sample. The chain combines TRBV10-2 with TRBJ2-7, with 8 bases identical to TRBD2. Losses at the gene ends were 6 bases for V and 2 bases for J; bases not matched to a gene: 6. In germline, CDR1 is WSHSY, CDR2 SAAADI. The CDR3 has 14 amino acids. CDR3 loop: CASSSSGGPYEQYF. The CDR3 DNA is TGCGCCAGCAGCTCAAGCGGGGGCCCCTACGAGCAGTACTTC.

This clone was found many times. The chain couples TRBV20-1 to TRBJ2-3; possible D gene TRBD2, 5 bases. Germline V CDR1 and CDR2: DFQATT, SNEGSKA (reference sequence). V gave up 3 bases and J gave up 5 bases, with 18 bases separating them. The CDR3 runs to 15 residues. This CDR3 reads CSARDGELSGDTQYF. CDR3 nucleotides: TGCAGTGCTAGGGACGGGGAGTTAAGTGGAGATACGCAGTATTTT.

This chain's CDR3 is CASSEPWGETQYF. CDR3 bases: TGCGCCAGCAGCGAACCGTGGGGGGAGACCCAGTACTTC. The chain uses TRBV5-1 and TRBJ2-5, with D perhaps assigned TRBD1 or TRBD2 (5 bases each). The CDR3 totals 13 residues. Germline assignment: CDR1 SGHRS and CDR2 YFSETQ. With 4 bases removed from V and 5 bases from J, the gap between germline ends came to 12 bases.

The chain has TRBV5-6 and TRBJ1-6; a weak D match, TRBD1 (5 bases). CDR1 is SGHDT and CDR2 is YYEEEE in the germline V gene. V was trimmed by 0 bases and J by 8 bases, leaving 12 bases between them. This CDR3 has 15 amino acids. The CDR3 loop is CASSLAGGTDSPLHF. CDR3 DNA: TGTGCCAGCAGCTTGGCCGGGGGAACGGATTCACCCCTCCACTTT.

This clone occurred many times. The chain carries TRBV27 and TRBJ2-5, with D unresolved. This CDR3 is 12 amino acids long. From germline, CDR1 is MNHEY and CDR2 SMNVEV (reference sequence). Trimming took 2 bases from V and 5 from J, leaving 6 bases between them. CDR3 sequence (DNA): TGTGCCAGCAGTTTACCTTCGGAGACCCAGTACTTC. Translation: CASSLPSETQYF.

As to this clone: This may be a read error: a much more frequent sequence differs by one nucleotide. Additional DNA sequences in this sample encode the identical CDR3. The chain employs TRBV9 and TRBJ2-5; TRBD2 agrees at 7 bases. The CDR3 is 16 amino acids. Germline loops: CDR1 SGDLS, CDR2 YYNGEE. The junction had 7 bases not matched to a gene; V was cut back by 0 bases and J by 2 bases. For the CDR3, the DNA is TGTGCCAGCAGCGTAGCGGGTGCTAGCGGTCAAGAGACCCAGTACTTC. Its translation is CASSVAGASGQETQYF.

This clone was seen many times. V gene TRBV20-1 combines with J gene TRBJ2-1; 10 bases agree with TRBD2. The CDR3 is 13 amino acids. From germline, CDR1 is DFQATT and CDR2 SNEGSKA (reference sequence). The CDR3 spells CSAQLAGINEQFF. Written as DNA, the CDR3 is TGCAGCGCCCAACTAGCGGGAATTAATGAGCAGTTCTTC.

In its sample, this clone was seen many times. A clone one base away is much larger, so this may be a read error. The V call is TRBV29-1, the J call TRBJ1-2, with unresolved D. CDR1 and CDR2 (germline): SQVTM, ANQGSEA. The CDR3 consists of 12 residues. CDR3 nucleotides: TGCAGCCCTGGGTCCTTCGACTATGGCAACACCTTC. It codes for CSPGSFDYGNTF.

This clone was counted many times. The V and J genes are TRBV6-6 and TRBJ2-5; TRBD2 might be the D (6 bases). CDR1 and CDR2 from the germline V gene are MNHNY and SVGAGI (reference sequence). The CDR3 spans 14 residues. V lost 2 bases to trimming and J lost 4 bases, with 11 bases between them. Here the CDR3 DNA reads TGTGCCAGCAGTTACAGTCGGGGACTAGAGACCCAGTACTTC. This codes for CASSYSRGLETQYF.

This clone came up many times. The genes are TRBV4-1 and TRBJ1-2; TRBD1 matches at 7 bases. Germline V gene sequence: CDR1 MGHRA, CDR2 YSYEKL. V was pared by 2 bases and J by 5 bases, with 8 bases of the junction left unmatched. The CDR3 is 15 amino acids. CDR3 bases: TGCGCCAGCAGCCAAATACAGGGGATGGGGTATGGCTACACCTTC. It yields the protein CASSQIQGMGYGYTF.

This clone was found many times. A clone one base away is much larger, so this may be a read error. Additional DNA sequences in this sample encode the identical CDR3. The chain carries TRBV27 and TRBJ1-2; 10 nucleotides agree with TRBD1. Germline-derived CDR1 and CDR2 are MNHEY and SMNVEV (reference sequence). CDR3 size: 17 residues. V shed 8 bases and J 7 bases; nucleotides not matched to a gene: 19. The CDR3 DNA is TGTGCCAGCGGTACCCTGGGTTGGGGACAGGGGAGATCTGGCTACACCTTC. Translating it yields CASGTLGWGQGRSGYTF.

In regard to this clone: One base away lies a much larger clone, so this may be a sequencing read error. The chain is built from TRBV3-1 and TRBJ2-1, with 8 bases aligning to TRBD2. The CDR3 contains 16 residues. Germline assignment: CDR1 LGHDT and CDR2 YNNKEL (reference sequence). J was trimmed by 3 bases and V by 4 bases; bases with no gene match: 8. The DNA for the CDR3 is TGTGCCAGCAGCCCTCTACTAGCGGTATTCTACAATGAGCAGTTCTTC. Amino acids: CASSPLLAVFYNEQFF.

The V call is TRBV7-3, the J call TRBJ2-7, with D unresolved. This CDR3 region has 13 residues. CDR1 and CDR2 from the germline V gene are SGHTA and FQGTGA. V was clipped by 1 base and J by 2 bases, with 6 bases between them. The CDR3 DNA follows: TGTGCCAGCAGCTTAAATCAGGCCTACGAGCAGTACTTC. Translation: CASSLNQAYEQYF.

By share of the sample, this clone is medium-sized. The chain combines TRBV5-6 with TRBJ1-2; TRBD1 matches at 7 bases. Germline V gives CDR1 SGHDT, CDR2 YYEEEE. CDR3 length: 13 amino acids. V gave up 0 bases and J gave up 8 bases; unmatched junction bases: 4. CDR3 in DNA: TGTGCCAGCAGCTTGGACCAGGGGGAAGGCTACACCTTC. Encoded protein: CASSLDQGEGYTF.

This clone was recorded at least ten times. The V and J genes are TRBV11-2 and TRBJ2-5; TRBD1 matches at 9 bases. J gave up 4 bases and V 1 base, and 4 bases lay outside the gene matches. Germline CDR1 is SGHAT and CDR2 is FQNNGV. The CDR3 runs to 15 residues. The CDR3 sequence is CASSLVMDRGETQYF. The CDR3 coding sequence is TGTGCCAGCAGCTTAGTAATGGACAGGGGAGAGACCCAGTACTTC. Filled out from reference TRBV11-2 and TRBJ2-5, the complete variable domain reads EAGVAQSPRYKIIEKRQSVAFWCNPISGHATLYWYQQILGQGPKLLIQFQNNGVVDDSQLPKDRFSAERLKGVDSTLKIQPAKLEDSAVYLCASSLVMDRGETQYFGPGTRLLVL.

This clone was counted many times. This CDR3 reads CASSLSGSPETQYF. CDR3 coding DNA: TGTGCCAGCAGCTTAAGCGGGAGTCCAGAGACCCAGTACTTC. The genes are TRBV11-1 and TRBJ2-5; 8 bases agree with TRBD2. The CDR3 has 14 residues. V shed 2 bases, J shed 4 bases, and the junction held 3 bases outside the gene matches. Germline V lookup: CDR1 SGHAT, CDR2 FQDESV (reference sequence).

This clone was detected many times. The CDR3 DNA reads as TGTGCCAGCAGCCAGACCGCCGCCAGGGGGCAGACCCAGTACTTC. Its translation: CASSQTAARGQTQYF. The J gene is TRBJ2-5, the V gene TRBV3-1, with 8 nucleotides matching TRBD1. CDR3 length: 15 residues. The V gene end was trimmed by 3 bases and the J gene end by 6 bases; junction bases not matched to a gene: 9. The V gene's germline CDR1 is LGHDT and CDR2 YNNKEL (reference sequence).

A remark on this clone: A much larger clone is a single base away; this may be a read error. The chain joins TRBV7-9 to TRBJ2-3, with 11 positions matching TRBD2. This CDR3 contains 14 residues. Germline values: CDR1 SEHNR, CDR2 FQNEAQ (reference sequence). As DNA, the CDR3 is TGTACCAGCAGCTTAGCGGGAGGGCCATATACGCAGTATTTT. This translates into CTSSLAGGPYTQYF. The whole variable domain, filled in from reference TRBV7-9 and TRBJ2-3, reads DTGVSQNPRHKITKRGQNVTFRCDPISEHNRLYWYRQTLGQGPEFLTYFQNEAQLEKSRLLSDRFSAERPKGSFSTLEIQRTEQGDSAMYLCTSSLAGGPYTQYFGPGTRLTVL.